This TCR beta chain was obtained from a study of blood T cell repertoires in COVID-19. Study-level background: The study drew acute and convalescent COVID-19 samples from the United States, Italy and Spain.

TCRdb's table, derived via immunoSEQ multiplex PCR, lists solely in-frame clones and lacks some. The repertoire holds 250,000 to 300,000 clones, with 75% to 85% as singletons. The CDR3 has 15 amino acids. V lost 3 bases and J lost 7, with 17 bases in between. Germline V CDR1 and CDR2: MNHEY, SMNVEV (reference sequence). This clonotype was sampled from a man in his forties or fifties with active or convalescent COVID-19. The V and J genes are TRBV27 and TRBJ2-3; no firm D call. The sequenced sample was peripheral blood. The CDR3 here is CASSFQQSRPYTQYF. CDR3 DNA sequence: TGTGCCAGCAGTTTCCAACAGTCAAGACCTTATACGCAGTATTTT.